The 30 T cell receptor beta chains below all came from one sample that was sequenced in a study of T cells in localized non-small cell lung cancer. Clones were read by immunoSEQ multiplex PCR, and TCRdb kept only the in-frame ones, dropping some. The sample carries about 29,000 clones, roughly 87% recorded once. The material sequenced was peripheral blood, taken before any cancer treatment. The source is a male donor at least 60 years old with stage I lung adenocarcinoma.

The chain uses TRBV30 and TRBJ2-2; maybe TRBD2 (6 bases). This CDR3 has 18 amino acids. With 2 bases removed from V and 2 bases from J, the gap between germline ends came to 21 bases. Germline loops: CDR1 GTSNPN, CDR2 SVGIG (reference sequence). The CDR3 sequence: CAWSPRVARGFNTGELFF. The CDR3 DNA sequence: TGTGCCTGGAGTCCCCGGGTTGCGCGGGGATTTAACACCGGGGAGCTGTTTTTT.

This chain joins TRBV2 and TRBJ2-2; D ambiguous. This CDR3 is 13 amino acids long. Trimming cost V 6 bases and J 2 bases, with 7 bases left between them. Germline values: CDR1 SNHLY, CDR2 FYNNEI. The CDR3 sequence: CASRDGNTGELFF. CDR3 in DNA: TGTGCCAGCAGGGACGGAAACACCGGGGAGCTGTTTTTT.

This clone was seen a single time. The V and J genes are TRBV18 and TRBJ1-5; D remains ambiguous. Germline assignment: CDR1 KGHSH and CDR2 LQKENI. The V gene lost 3 bases and the J gene lost 4 bases, with 7 bases spanning the gap. The CDR3 contains 13 residues. CDR3 in amino acids: CASSPGWNQPQHF. CDR3 bases: TGTGCCAGCTCACCGGGCTGGAATCAGCCCCAGCATTTT.

The V call is TRBV5-1, the J call TRBJ2-5, with TRBD2 as a possible D gene (5 bases). Germline CDR1 reads SGHRS; CDR2 reads YFSETQ. The germline V and J ends were trimmed by 1 base and 5 bases, with 12 bases remaining between them. CDR3 size: 14 residues. CDR3: CASSLTVGVETQYF. The CDR3 coding sequence is TGCGCCAGCAGCTTGACTGTCGGGGTGGAGACCCAGTACTTC.

The chain carries TRBV18 and TRBJ1-5; a weak D match, TRBD1 (6 bases). CDR3 length: 14 residues. Germline V lookup: CDR1 KGHSH, CDR2 LQKENI. Trimming stripped 6 bases from V and 6 bases from J, with 15 bases between. The CDR3 region has the DNA TGTGCCAGCTCGCGAGAGGGGACAAGTCAGCCCCAGCATTTT. Amino acid sequence: CASSREGTSQPQHF.

Remarks on this clone: Different DNA sequences within this sample yield the same CDR3. The CDR3, as DNA: TGCGCCAGCAGCTTACAGGGTACAGGAAACACCATATATTTT. Protein sequence: CASSLQGTGNTIYF. V and J are TRBV5-1 and TRBJ1-3; the D gene is possibly TRBD1 (6 bases). V was clipped by 2 bases and J by 4 bases, with 10 bases between them. The germline CDR1 and CDR2 sequences are SGHRS and YFSETQ. The CDR3 consists of 14 residues.

The J gene is TRBJ1-1, the V gene TRBV5-1; 8 positions agree with TRBD1. V lost 4 bases, J lost 4 bases, and 9 bases stayed unmatched. Looked up from germline, CDR1 is SGHRS and CDR2 is YFSETQ. The length of the CDR3 is 15 residues. The CDR3 here is CASSQGQVRFTEAFF. The CDR3 DNA sequence: TGCGCCAGCAGCCAGGGACAGGTTAGGTTCACTGAAGCTTTCTTT.

This sequence joins TRBV5-1 and TRBJ1-2; possible D gene TRBD1, 6 bases. From germline, CDR1 is SGHRS and CDR2 YFSETQ. There are 17 residues in the CDR3. Deletions cut 1 base from V and 4 bases from J, with 20 bases between. The CDR3 loop is CASSLPIGDRPPYGYTF. DNA for the CDR3: TGCGCCAGCAGCTTGCCCATAGGAGACAGGCCCCCCTATGGCTACACCTTC.

This chain links TRBV7-3 with TRBJ2-2; D gene uncertain. CDR3 length equals 15 residues. The ends were cut back, 3 bases at V and 0 bases at J, with 8 bases in the middle. CDR1 is SGHTA and CDR2 is FQGTGA in the germline V gene. CDR3 coding DNA: TGTGCCAGCAGCTTCGCGGTGACGAACACCGGGGAGCTGTTTTTT. Protein product: CASSFAVTNTGELFF.

CDR3 sequence (DNA): TGCGCCAGCAGCGCTTCTAACTATGGCTACACCTTC. The encoded protein is CASSASNYGYTF. The V and J genes are TRBV5-1 and TRBJ1-2; D gene unclear. This CDR3 comprises 12 residues. Germline V gene lookup returns CDR1 SGHRS and CDR2 YFSETQ. Trimming removed 4 bases at V and 0 bases at J, with 4 bases between.

The chain is built from TRBV11-3 and TRBJ2-7; 10 bases align to TRBD1. J gave up 4 bases and V 6 bases, and 3 bases lay outside the gene matches. The CDR3 has 13 residues. Germline CDR1 reads SGHNT; CDR2 reads YENEEA. CDR3 nucleotides: TGTGCCAGCAGTCCGGGACAGGGGTACGAGCAGTACTTC. This translates into CASSPGQGYEQYF.

The CDR3 DNA follows: TGCGCCAGCAGCCAAACCCCACGGGGGTCTTATATAGATACGCAGTATTTT. Protein product: CASSQTPRGSYIDTQYF. This chain uses TRBV4-3 with TRBJ2-3, with D possibly TRBD2 on 6 matching bases. V was shortened by 2 bases and J by 5 bases, with 20 bases between the two germline ends. Germline CDR1 and CDR2: LGHNA and YSLEER. The length of the CDR3 is 17 residues.

This clone was found once. This chain joins TRBV19 and TRBJ2-4; TRBD1 agrees at 9 bases. Looked up from germline, CDR1 is LNHDA and CDR2 is SQIVND (reference sequence). This CDR3 region has 17 residues. V shed 5 bases, J shed 1 base, and the junction held 9 bases outside the gene matches. CDR3 loop: CASSGTGFPQAKNIQYF. DNA of the CDR3: TGTGCCAGTAGTGGGACAGGGTTCCCCCAGGCCAAAAACATTCAGTACTTC.

The count of this clone is one. This rearrangement joins TRBV6-5 to TRBJ1-2, with 9 positions matching TRBD1. Trimming cost V 6 bases and J 5 bases; bases outside gene matches: 10. The germline CDR1 and CDR2 sequences are MNHEY and SVGAGI. This CDR3 has 15 residues. The CDR3 is CASRSGDRAIYGYTF. CDR3 DNA sequence: TGTGCCAGCAGATCCGGGGACAGGGCCATTTATGGCTACACCTTC.

This clone came up a few times. The J gene is TRBJ2-5, the V gene TRBV11-3, with D perhaps matching TRBD1 or TRBD2 (5 bases each). The CDR3 loop spans 14 amino acids. Trimming left V 5 bases short and J 7 bases short, with 17 bases between. Germline V gene data show CDR1 as SGHNT and CDR2 as YENEEA. DNA of the CDR3: TGTGCCAGCAGCCCGCCCGGGACCTCCAGGACCCAGTACTTC. Its protein is CASSPPGTSRTQYF.

J is TRBJ2-7 and V is TRBV6-5; D might be TRBD1 or TRBD2, each matching 5 bases. Germline assignment: CDR1 MNHEY and CDR2 SVGAGI. V was clipped by 10 bases and J by 7 bases, with 20 bases between them. The CDR3 runs 13 residues. CDR3 protein: CATGTPRSFEQYF. The CDR3 DNA is TGTGCCACCGGGACGCCCCGTTCTTTTGAGCAGTACTTC.

The CDR3 DNA is TGCAGCGTTGAAAGGTTAGGTGGGGAGACCCAGTACTTC. It yields the protein CSVERLGGETQYF. The chain is built from TRBV29-1 and TRBJ2-5; D gene unclear. The CDR3 contains 13 residues. Germline CDR1 reads SQVTM; CDR2 reads ANQGSEA. Trimming removed 2 bases from V and 5 bases from J, with 12 bases in between.

The V gene is TRBV18, the J gene TRBJ2-1; 15 bases match TRBD2. There are 17 residues in the CDR3. Germline V CDR1 and CDR2: KGHSH, LQKENI. Trimming removed 0 bases from V and 12 bases from J; junction bases left unmatched: 9. CDR3 amino acids: CASSPPGTSGGSRVQFF. The CDR3 DNA is TGTGCCAGCTCACCACCCGGGACTAGCGGGGGGTCCCGAGTGCAGTTCTTC.

The CDR3 here is CASSLTDRDSTYF. The DNA for the CDR3 is TGTGCCAGCAGCTTAACCGACCGGGACAGTACATATTTT. The chain uses TRBV7-6 and TRBJ1-3, with TRBD1 matching 7 bases. Trimming took 2 bases from V and 15 from J; bases not matched to a gene: 10. The CDR3 runs 13 residues. In germline, CDR1 is SGHVS, CDR2 FNYEAQ.

The chain is built from TRBV4-3 and TRBJ1-6, with D tentatively TRBD1 (6 bases). Germline-derived CDR1 and CDR2 are LGHNA and YSLEER. The CDR3 contains 18 residues. V lost 0 bases, J lost 9 bases, and 21 bases lay in between. The CDR3 DNA reads TGCGCCAGCAGCCAAGATTCTAGACAGAGGGGGGGAATTTCACCCCTCCACTTT. It specifies CASSQDSRQRGGISPLHF.

The chain uses TRBV6-5 and TRBJ2-3, with D perhaps matching TRBD1 (6 bases). CDR1 is MNHEY, CDR2 SVGAGI, per germline. V was clipped by 11 bases and J by 0 bases, with 12 bases between them. The CDR3 loop spans 13 amino acids. The CDR3 reads CAAEDSSTDTQYF. CDR3 sequence (DNA): TGTGCCGCAGAGGACAGCAGCACAGATACGCAGTATTTT.

The chain carries TRBV5-1 and TRBJ2-5; D unresolved. Trimming removed 3 bases at V and 0 bases at J, with 6 bases between. Germline-derived CDR1 and CDR2 are SGHRS and YFSETQ. CDR3 length equals 13 residues. CDR3 bases: TGCGCCAGCAGCTCCCAAGACCAAGAGACCCAGTACTTC. Protein sequence: CASSSQDQETQYF.

This chain links TRBV15 with TRBJ1-1, with 7 positions matching TRBD1. Trimming at V came to 1 base and at J to 4 bases, leaving 6 bases not matched to a gene. The CDR3 is 15 amino acids. CDR1 is LNHNV, CDR2 YYDKDF, per germline (reference sequence). The CDR3 DNA reads as TGTGCCACCAGCAGAGTAAGGACAGGAGGCACTGAAGCTTTCTTT. This sequence encodes CATSRVRTGGTEAFF.

The V and J genes are TRBV10-3 and TRBJ1-1; possibly TRBD1 for D (5 bases). The CDR3 is 12 amino acids. Between the trimmed V and J ends, which lost 6 bases and 4 bases, there was a span of 9 bases. CDR1 is ENHRY, CDR2 SYGVKD, per germline. CDR3 sequence reads: CAISPGGTEAFF. The DNA for the CDR3 is TGTGCCATCAGCCCGGGGGGCACTGAAGCTTTCTTT.

This rearrangement joins TRBV25-1 to TRBJ2-3, with a possible D match to TRBD1 (6 bases). Trimming removed 6 bases from V and 1 base from J, with 8 bases in between. The CDR3 length is 13 residues. The germline V gene has CDR1 MGHDK and CDR2 SYGVNS. The chain's CDR3 is CASSAGGTDTQYF. DNA for the CDR3: TGTGCCAGCAGCGCAGGGGGCACAGATACGCAGTATTTT.

The V and J genes are TRBV5-8 and TRBJ1-4; D is uncertain. Germline-derived CDR1 and CDR2 are SGHTS and YDEGEE. V was shortened by 3 bases and J by 17 bases, with 11 bases between the two germline ends. This CDR3 is 10 amino acids long. The DNA for the CDR3 is TGTGCCAGCAGCTGGGCCCTTGGTTTTTTT. It specifies CASSWALGFF.

J is TRBJ2-5 and V is TRBV4-1, with D tentatively TRBD2 (5 bases). Germline V CDR1 and CDR2: MGHRA, YSYEKL. Trimming stripped 0 bases from V and 0 bases from J, with 17 bases between. The CDR3 extends over 18 amino acids. CDR3 amino acids: CASSQEGSGLTYQETQYF. For the CDR3, the DNA is TGCGCCAGCAGCCAAGAGGGCAGCGGCCTAACATACCAAGAGACCCAGTACTTC.

This clone was seen once. This chain links TRBV28 with TRBJ1-5; D gene unclear. Germline V CDR1 and CDR2: MDHEN, SYDVKM. The CDR3 is 14 amino acids. V lost 0 bases to trimming and J lost 4 bases, with 7 bases between them. The CDR3 nucleotides read TGTGCCAGCAGTTTATGGGAAGGGAATCAGCCCCAGCATTTT. The encoded protein is CASSLWEGNQPQHF.

This rearrangement joins TRBV30 to TRBJ2-3; TRBD2 is a possible D gene (5 bases). The CDR3 length is 14 residues. Trimming stripped 3 bases from V and 11 bases from J, with 21 bases between. In germline, CDR1 is GTSNPN, CDR2 SVGIG (reference sequence). CDR3 in amino acids: CAWRDLKDLHGQYF. CDR3 coding DNA: TGTGCCTGGAGAGATTTGAAGGACTTGCATGGGCAGTATTTT.

The genes are TRBV6-6 and TRBJ1-5, with D perhaps TRBD1 (6 bases). This CDR3 has 14 amino acids. The germline V and J ends were trimmed by 8 bases and 4 bases, with 15 bases remaining between them. Per the germline V gene, CDR1 is MNHNY and CDR2 is SVGAGI (reference sequence). Written as DNA, the CDR3 is TGTGCCAGCCGGGGGGCCTACAAAAATCAGCCCCAGCATTTT. Translating it yields CASRGAYKNQPQHF.